This TCR beta chain was documented in a study of cytomegalovirus exposure and HLA in healthy donors (dated by TCRdb to the late 2010s). About the full investigation: A later analysis indicated that the 130 or so validation repertoires were generated on the platform also employed for the approximately 670 repertoires of the first cohort. The study was designed to test whether signatures of past pathogen exposure could be identified by cataloging public T cell receptors. A separate validation cohort of about 110 different subjects was used in addition to the approximately 640-subject first cohort. To predict cytomegalovirus infection status, the study brought together high-throughput TCR immunosequencing, statistical association of individual TCRs with disease status, and machine learning.

The CDR3 runs 15 amino acids, cysteine and phenylalanine included. The CDR3 DNA has 45 bases and is translated from base 1. Looking up the germline V gene (reference sequence) yields CDR1 MNHEY and CDR2 SMNVEV. Germline trimming amounts to 6 bases on V and 6 bases on J, with 7 as the count of junction bases outside the gene matches. This clone has at least ten counts. This receptor's antigen is unknown. The sample holds no much larger clone one base away, and base qualities are not on file. Separate from the roughly 700-subject first cohort, the validation cohort of some 130 subjects was the group to which the donors belonged. Broader findings and caveats from the paper: The authors suggested that the approach could potentially be generalized to other disease states and immunological phenotypes. In vitro tests confirmed that a few of the cytomegalovirus-associated TCR beta chains recognize cytomegalovirus antigens. In a later analysis, TCRs clustered in the first cohort were found to also tend to co-occur in the 120 or so validation repertoires, with 85% to 95% of cluster scores above 0. The study gave a list of 150 to 200 TCR beta chains associated with cytomegalovirus. Cytomegalovirus status was reported to be diagnosed by the classifier with high specificity and sensitivity in both the original and validation cohorts. Across donors, most TCR sequences were observed very rarely, whereas some public TCRs were present in many individuals. The validation cohort had no HLA typing available for a later analysis, so co-occurrence within that cohort was assessed over all 120 or so repertoires.

Library method: the immunoSEQ multiplex PCR assay. On the study's bioinformatics: A statistical classification framework was built to diagnose cytomegalovirus status from the catalog of TCR beta chain sequences. Held by TCRdb, this immuneACCESS table contains in-frame sequences only and omits some clones. Under half of the omission traces to an unresolved V gene where checked; the cause of the rest is unknown. The D gene and trimming were derived from the DNA, and the V and J assignments and clone size from that table. The table for this sample lists roughly 150,000 clones; 70% to 90% of them were counted only once. The top ten hold around 3.2% of the sample.

Sequenced material: PBMCs. This TCR came from a woman under 30 in good health and CMV-seropositive. The chain joins TRBV27 to TRBJ2-2, with 10 central nucleotides matching TRBD1. The CDR3 is CASRGQGPLSGELFF. The DNA is as follows: TGTGCCAGCAGGGGACAGGGGCCCCTATCCGGGGAGCTGTTTTTT.